This T cell receptor (beta chain) was sequenced in a study of blood T cell repertoires in COVID-19. The germline V gene encodes CDR1 MNHEY and CDR2 SMNVEV (reference sequence). The CDR3 loop spans 15 amino acids. The junction had 10 bases not matched to a gene; V was cut back by 2 bases and J by 14 bases. Cohort 3 recovered donors had two negative PCRs, clearance, or symptom resolution. Libraries were prepared by immunoSEQ multiplex PCR; TCRdb keeps only in-frame clonotypes and omits some of them. The sample has 200,000 to 250,000 clones, over 75% seen once. The sequenced material came from PBMCs or T cells enriched from blood (not recorded which). The clonotype originates from a woman aged 60 to 75 who had recovered from COVID-19. This chain joins TRBV27 and TRBJ1-6; 9 bases align to TRBD1. This CDR3 is CASSLRGQGPISLHF. CDR3 DNA: TGTGCCAGCAGTTTAAGGGGACAGGGACCCATTTCCCTCCACTTT.